This TCR beta chain was identified in a study of blood T cell repertoires in COVID-19 (dated by TCRdb to 2018 to 2020). At the level of the whole study: Samples covering the acute and convalescent phases of COVID-19 were provided by collaborators in the United States, Italy and Spain. The prospective study material was composed of cDNA or gDNA derived from T cells, B-cell-depleted T cells, or PBMCs. Deeply sampled blood TCRbeta repertoires from subjects exposed to, actively infected with, or recovered from COVID-19 were included in the dataset. A freely available public database, intended as a resource for researchers studying the immune response to SARS-CoV-2, is where the repertoires were released. The samples were drawn from two sources: the first 160 participants of the ongoing ImmuneRACE study, and approximately 1,300 subjects contributed by 6 global collaborators. A de-identified subject ID, COVID-19 status, age in years and sex were almost always included in the sample metadata. Where HLA class I and class II types were available, the types were taken from metadata supplied by the sample provider, not from assay-based typing.

Broad study findings and their caveats: How much clinical and demographic metadata was included differed by source and by participant, and the metadata was provided uncurated.

This clone was seen once. Its specific antigen is unknown. Base qualities are not provided; no much larger clone lies one nucleotide away. Whole blood was collected in K2EDTA tubes by collaborating institutions according to the institutions' own protocols. For TCRbeta analysis, collaborators shipped samples in one of three forms: frozen whole blood, isolated PBMCs, or DNA extracted from either of those sample types. TCRbeta CDR3 regions were amplified from genomic DNA using the immunoSEQ Assay, a bias-controlled multiplex PCR. On the study's bioinformatics: Nucleated cell counts per sample were estimated from amplification of reference gene primers within the assay. To quantify the absolute abundance of each unique TCRbeta CDR3 rearrangement, sequence reads were collapsed and filtered. For each sample, productive Simpson clonality was calculated as the square root of Simpson's diversity index across productive rearrangements. TCRdb holds this immuneACCESS table with in-frame rearrangements only. Some clones are missing; in checked studies, unresolved V genes explain under half, and the rest has no known cause. V and J calls and clone size are given by that table; D and trimming were obtained from the DNA. The sample yields more than 400,000 clones; roughly 85% were counted once. The ten largest clones represent roughly 3.2% of the sample.

CDR1 and CDR2 are read off the germline V gene as KGHSH and LQKENI. Compared with germline, V lacks 4 bases and J lacks 1 base; bases without a gene match: 6. The CDR3 holds 15 amino acids from the cysteine to the phenylalanine. Only the CDR3 DNA is retained, 45 bases long and in frame from the first base. The material sequenced was peripheral blood. In this chain, TRBV18 is recombined with TRBJ1-2, and 7 junctional nucleotides match TRBD1. The source of this sequence is a human donor in a cohort sampled during active COVID-19. The nucleotide sequence is TGTGCCAGCTCACAAGGGACAGCTAGTAACTATGGCTACACCTTC. It translates to CASSQGTASNYGYTF.